This T cell receptor beta chain was profiled in a study of vaccination effects on CD4 cells after COVID-19. Study information: Prior to sequencing, the ViraFEST assay stimulated PBMC with viral peptide pools, which expanded the antigen-specific CD4+ T cells. Everyone in the study got two shots of either the BNT162b2 or mRNA-1273 vaccine. Study results and limitations: Late in the post-vaccination period, infection-induced and vaccine-induced clones underwent marked clonal contraction.

In the case of this clone: Its antigen is not known.

The culture ran for around 10 days before CD4+ T cells were isolated. A half-volume exchange with IL-2 medium occurred on days 3 and 7. From germline, CDR1 is MNHEY and CDR2 SMNVEV (reference sequence). V lost 3 bases to trimming and J lost 7 bases; unmatched junction nucleotides: 5. CDR3 length: 14 amino acids. Clones were sequenced by immunoSEQ multiplex PCR, and TCRdb holds only the in-frame ones, with some missing. The sample yields 45,000 to 75,000 clones, over 60% seen once. The chain uses TRBV27 and TRBJ2-2; TRBD1 agrees at 7 bases. The sequencing used CD4+ T cells from PBMCs cultured without peptide, collected before COVID-19 vaccination. This TCR came from a human donor who received a COVID-19 vaccine. The CDR3 DNA sequence: TGTGCCAGCAGTTTCGGACAGGCAGGCGGGGAGCTGTTTTTT. It encodes CASSFGQAGGELFF.